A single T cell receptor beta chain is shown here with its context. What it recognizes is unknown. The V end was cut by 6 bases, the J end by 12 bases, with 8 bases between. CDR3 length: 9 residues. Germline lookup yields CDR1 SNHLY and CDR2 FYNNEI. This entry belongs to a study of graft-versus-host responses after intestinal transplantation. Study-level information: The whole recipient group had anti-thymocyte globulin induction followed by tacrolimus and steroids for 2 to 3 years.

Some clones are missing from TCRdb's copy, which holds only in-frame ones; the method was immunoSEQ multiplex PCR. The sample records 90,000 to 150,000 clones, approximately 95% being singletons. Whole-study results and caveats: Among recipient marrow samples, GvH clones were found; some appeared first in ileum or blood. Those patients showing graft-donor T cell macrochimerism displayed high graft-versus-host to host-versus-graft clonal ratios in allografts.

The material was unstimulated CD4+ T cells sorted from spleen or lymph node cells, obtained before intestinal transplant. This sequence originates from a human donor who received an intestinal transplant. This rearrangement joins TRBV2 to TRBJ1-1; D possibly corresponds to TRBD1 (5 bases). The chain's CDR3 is CASSQGPFF. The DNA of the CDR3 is TGTGCCAGCAGCCAGGGACCTTTCTTT.